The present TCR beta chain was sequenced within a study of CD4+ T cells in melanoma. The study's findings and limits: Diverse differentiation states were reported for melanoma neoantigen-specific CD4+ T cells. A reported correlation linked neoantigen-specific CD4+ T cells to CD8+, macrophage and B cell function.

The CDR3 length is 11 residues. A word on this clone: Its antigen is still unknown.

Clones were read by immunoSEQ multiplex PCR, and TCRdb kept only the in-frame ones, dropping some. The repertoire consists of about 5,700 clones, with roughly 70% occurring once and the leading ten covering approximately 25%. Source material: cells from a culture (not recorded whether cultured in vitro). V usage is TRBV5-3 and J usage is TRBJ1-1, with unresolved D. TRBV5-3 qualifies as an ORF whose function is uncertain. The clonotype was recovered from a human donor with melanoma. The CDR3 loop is CPTECSTEAFF. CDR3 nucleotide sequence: TGTCCCACGGAATGCAGCACTGAAGCTTTCTTT.